This T cell receptor (beta chain) was sequenced in a study of blood T cell repertoires in COVID-19. In the study overall: In each case, the material was cDNA or gDNA derived from T cells, B-cell-depleted T cells, or PBMCs.

This clone was recorded only once. One junction end does not reproduce the germline sequence, and a read error may be involved. TCRdb's copy holds only in-frame clones and misses some; the assay was immunoSEQ multiplex PCR. The sample has approximately 180,000 clones; around nine tenths are singletons. Germline CDR1 reads SSHAT; CDR2 reads FNYEAQ (reference sequence). The CDR3 contains 16 residues. This TCR derives from a woman in her seventies with COVID-19, enrolled during active disease. The chain uses TRBV7-7 and TRBJ2-1; perhaps TRBD2 as D (5 bases). Sequencing was performed on peripheral blood. The CDR3 is CASSSSGPASPNEQFF. CDR3 coding DNA: TGTGCTAGCAGCTCCTCCGGTCCCGCTAGCCCTAATGAGCAGTTCTTC.